The 7 T cell receptor beta chains reported below all come from one sample, sequenced in a study of T-cell reconstitution after alpha-beta-depleted transplantation in children. It was with unique molecular identifiers that the TCRbeta library was prepared. TCRdb reprocessed the PCR reads via MiXCR and lists one record per CDR3 protein. This table has 480,000 or so distinct CDR3 sequences, more than 9% appearing once. The sequencing here drew on PBMCs, taken before TCRalphabeta/CD19-depleted stem cell transplant. Receptor source: a child aged 2 to 10 with inherited bone marrow failure, due to receive a stem cell transplant.

This clonotype was seen at least ten times. This chain joins TRBV29-1 and TRBJ1-2; D is possibly TRBD1 (6 bases). This CDR3 region has 12 residues. Germline CDR1 SQVTM, CDR2 ANQGSEA. V lost 4 bases, J lost 5 bases, and 11 bases lay in between. This CDR3 reads CSVAGARYGYTF. The CDR3 region has the DNA TGCAGCGTTGCGGGGGCTCGGTATGGCTACACCTTC.

This clonotype was seen at least ten times. The chain uses TRBV15 and TRBJ2-5; D is possibly TRBD1 (8 bases). The CDR3 runs 14 residues. Germline V gene sequence: CDR1 LNHNV, CDR2 YYDKDF (reference sequence). V lost 4 bases and J 5 bases, leaving 14 bases between the germline ends. This CDR3 is CATSIPQGGETQYF. The CDR3 DNA sequence: TGTGCCACCAGCATCCCACAGGGGGGGGAGACCCAGTACTTC.

This clonotype was observed at least ten times. V usage is TRBV12-3 or TRBV12-4 and J usage is TRBJ1-2; 10 bases line up with TRBD1. The CDR3 has 17 residues. Trimming removed 0 bases from V and 7 bases from J; junction bases left unmatched: 11. The CDR3 region has the DNA TGTGCCAGCAGTTTAGCGACAGGGGGCGCGTCCGCCATTGGCTACACCTTC. This encodes CASSLATGGASAIGYTF.

This clonotype was counted many times. V and J are TRBV20-1 and TRBJ2-2; tentative D call: TRBD1 (6 bases). Germline V gene sequence: CDR1 DFQATT, CDR2 SNEGSKA (reference sequence). The length of the CDR3 is 15 residues. V lost 2 bases to trimming and J lost 2 bases, with 12 bases between them. CDR3 nucleotide sequence: TGCAGTGCTAGACGGTCAGGGGAAAACACCGGGGAGCTGTTTTTT. It specifies CSARRSGENTGELFF.

This clonotype was detected many times. The chain is built from TRBV7-2 and TRBJ2-1; D not certain. V was shortened by 2 bases and J by 0 bases, with 11 bases between the two germline ends. CDR3 size: 16 residues. The germline gives CDR1 SGHTA, CDR2 FQGNSA. In DNA, the CDR3 is TGTGCCAGCAGCTTATCAGGCGGTCGCTCCTACAATGAGCAGTTCTTC. Translated: CASSLSGGRSYNEQFF. Together with reference TRBV7-2 and TRBJ2-1, the CDR3 gives the full variable domain: GAGVSQSPSNKVTEKGKDVELRCDPISGHTALYWYRQSLGQGLEFLIYFQGNSAPDKSGLPSDRFSAERTGGSVSTLTIQRTQQEDSAVYLCASSLSGGRSYNEQFFGPGTRLTVL.

This clonotype was observed at least ten times. The V gene is TRBV7-2, the J gene TRBJ2-3; 9 bases line up with TRBD2. The V gene's germline CDR1 is SGHTA and CDR2 FQGNSA. The trim removed 7 bases at V and 5 bases at J, leaving 10 bases unmatched. The CDR3 extends over 15 amino acids. The chain's CDR3 is CASNLGGRGGDTQYF. In DNA, the CDR3 is TGTGCCAGCAACCTTGGCGGGAGGGGGGGAGATACGCAGTATTTT.

This clonotype has a count of ten or more. J is TRBJ2-7 and V is TRBV5-5; D call uncertain. The CDR3 length is 13 residues. Germline V gene sequence: CDR1 SGHKS, CDR2 YYEKEE (reference sequence). V was shortened by 0 bases and J by 7 bases, with 11 bases between the two germline ends. CDR3: CASSLERPWEQYF. The CDR3 DNA is TGTGCCAGCAGCTTGGAACGGCCTTGGGAGCAGTACTTC.